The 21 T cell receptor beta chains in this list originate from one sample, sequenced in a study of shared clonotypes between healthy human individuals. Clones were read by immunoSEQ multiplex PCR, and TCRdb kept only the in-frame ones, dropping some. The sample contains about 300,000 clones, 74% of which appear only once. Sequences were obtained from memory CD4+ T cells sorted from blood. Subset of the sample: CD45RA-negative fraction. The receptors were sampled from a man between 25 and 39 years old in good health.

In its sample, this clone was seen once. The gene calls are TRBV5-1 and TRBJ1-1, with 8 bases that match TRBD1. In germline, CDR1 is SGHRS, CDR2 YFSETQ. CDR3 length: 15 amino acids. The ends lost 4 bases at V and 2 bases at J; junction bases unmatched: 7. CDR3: CASSHRTGPNTEAFF. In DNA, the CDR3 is TGCGCCAGCAGCCACCGGACAGGGCCCAACACTGAAGCTTTCTTT. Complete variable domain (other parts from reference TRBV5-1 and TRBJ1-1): KAGVTQTPRYLIKTRGQQVTLSCSPISGHRSVSWYQQTPGQGLQFLFEYFSETQRNKGNFPGRFSGRQFSNSRSEMNVSTLELGDSALYLCASSHRTGPNTEAFFGQGTRLTVV.

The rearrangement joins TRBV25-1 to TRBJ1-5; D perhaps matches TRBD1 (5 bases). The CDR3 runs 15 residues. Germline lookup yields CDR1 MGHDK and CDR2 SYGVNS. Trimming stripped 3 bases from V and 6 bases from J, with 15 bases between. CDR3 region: CASSERQLRRQPQHF. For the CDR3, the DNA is TGTGCCAGCAGTGAGAGACAGCTTAGACGTCAGCCCCAGCATTTT.

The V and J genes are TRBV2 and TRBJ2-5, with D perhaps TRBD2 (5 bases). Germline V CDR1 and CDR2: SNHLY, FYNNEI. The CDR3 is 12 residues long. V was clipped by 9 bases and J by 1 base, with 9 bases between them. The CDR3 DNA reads TGTGCCAGACGGGATGGCCAAGAGACCCAGTACTTC. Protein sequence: CARRDGQETQYF.

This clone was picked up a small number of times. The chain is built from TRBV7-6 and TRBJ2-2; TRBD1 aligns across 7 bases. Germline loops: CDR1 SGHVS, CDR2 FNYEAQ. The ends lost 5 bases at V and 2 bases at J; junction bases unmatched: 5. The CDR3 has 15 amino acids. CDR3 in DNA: TGTGCCAGCAGCCGACAGGGTGGAAACACCGGGGAGCTGTTTTTT. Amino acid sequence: CASSRQGGNTGELFF.

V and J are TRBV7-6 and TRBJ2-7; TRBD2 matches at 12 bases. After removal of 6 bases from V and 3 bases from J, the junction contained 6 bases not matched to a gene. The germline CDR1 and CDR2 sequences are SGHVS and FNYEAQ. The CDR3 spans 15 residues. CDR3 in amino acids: CASRPGLAGLYEQYF. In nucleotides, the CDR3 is TGTGCCAGCAGACCTGGACTAGCGGGACTCTACGAGCAGTACTTC.

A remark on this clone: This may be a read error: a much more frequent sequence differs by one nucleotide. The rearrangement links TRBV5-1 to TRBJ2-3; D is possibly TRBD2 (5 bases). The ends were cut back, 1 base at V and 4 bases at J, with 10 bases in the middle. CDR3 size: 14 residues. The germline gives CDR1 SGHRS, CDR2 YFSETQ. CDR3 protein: CASSLFAGSDTQYF. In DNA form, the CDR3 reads TGCGCCAGCAGCTTGTTTGCGGGCTCAGATACGCAGTATTTT.

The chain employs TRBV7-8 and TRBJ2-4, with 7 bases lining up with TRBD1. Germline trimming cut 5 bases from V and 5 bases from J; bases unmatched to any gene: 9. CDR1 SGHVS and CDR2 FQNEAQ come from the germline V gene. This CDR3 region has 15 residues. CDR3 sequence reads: CASSPSIGTENIQYF. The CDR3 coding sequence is TGTGCCAGCAGCCCGTCTATAGGGACAGAAAACATTCAGTACTTC.

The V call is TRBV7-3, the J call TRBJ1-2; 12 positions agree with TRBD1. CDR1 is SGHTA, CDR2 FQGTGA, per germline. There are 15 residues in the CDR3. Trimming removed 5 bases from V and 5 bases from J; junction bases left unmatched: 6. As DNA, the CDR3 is TGTGCCAGCAGCCACCAGGGACAGGGGGCTTATGGCTACACCTTC. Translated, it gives CASSHQGQGAYGYTF. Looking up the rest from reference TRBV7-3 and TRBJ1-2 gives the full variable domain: GAGVSQTPSNKVTEKGKYVELRCDPISGHTALYWYRQSLGQGPEFLIYFQGTGAADDSGLPNDRFFAVRPEGSVSTLKIQRTERGDSAVYLCASSHQGQGAYGYTFGSGTRLTVV.

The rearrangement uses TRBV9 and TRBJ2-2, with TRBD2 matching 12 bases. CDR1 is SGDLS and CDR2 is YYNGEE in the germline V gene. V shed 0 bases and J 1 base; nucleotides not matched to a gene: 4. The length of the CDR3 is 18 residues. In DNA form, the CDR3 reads TGTGCCAGCAGCGTAGTGGCACTAGCGGGAGGGAACACCGGGGAGCTGTTTTTT. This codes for CASSVVALAGGNTGELFF.

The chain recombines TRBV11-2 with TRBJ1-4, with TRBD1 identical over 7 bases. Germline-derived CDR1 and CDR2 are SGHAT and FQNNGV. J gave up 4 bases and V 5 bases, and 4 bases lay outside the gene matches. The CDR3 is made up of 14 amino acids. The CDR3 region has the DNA TGTGCCAGCAGCGGGGACAGTAATAATGAAAAACTGTTTTTT. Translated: CASSGDSNNEKLFF.

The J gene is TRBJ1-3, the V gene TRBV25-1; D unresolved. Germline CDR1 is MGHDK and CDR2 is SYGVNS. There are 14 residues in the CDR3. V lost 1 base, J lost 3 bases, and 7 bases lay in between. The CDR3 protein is CASSESWGGNTIYF. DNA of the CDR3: TGTGCCAGCAGTGAATCCTGGGGTGGAAACACCATATATTTT.

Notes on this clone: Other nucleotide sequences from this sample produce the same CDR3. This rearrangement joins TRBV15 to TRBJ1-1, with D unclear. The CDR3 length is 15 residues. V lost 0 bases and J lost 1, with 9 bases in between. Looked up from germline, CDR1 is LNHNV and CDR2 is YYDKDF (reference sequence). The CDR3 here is CATSRDLAGNTEAFF. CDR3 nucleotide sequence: TGTGCCACCAGCAGAGATCTAGCAGGGAACACTGAAGCTTTCTTT.

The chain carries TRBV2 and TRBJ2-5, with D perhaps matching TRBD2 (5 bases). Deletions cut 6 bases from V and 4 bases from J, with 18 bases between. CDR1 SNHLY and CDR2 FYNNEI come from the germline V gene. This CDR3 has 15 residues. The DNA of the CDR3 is TGTGCCAGCAGCCAACTCACTAGGCTAGCAGAGACCCAGTACTTC. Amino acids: CASSQLTRLAETQYF.

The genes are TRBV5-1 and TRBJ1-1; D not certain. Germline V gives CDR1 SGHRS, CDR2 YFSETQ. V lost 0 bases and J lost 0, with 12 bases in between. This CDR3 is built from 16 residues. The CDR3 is CASSLGRHGMNTEAFF. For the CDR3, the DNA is TGCGCCAGCAGCTTGGGAAGACATGGCATGAACACTGAAGCTTTCTTT.

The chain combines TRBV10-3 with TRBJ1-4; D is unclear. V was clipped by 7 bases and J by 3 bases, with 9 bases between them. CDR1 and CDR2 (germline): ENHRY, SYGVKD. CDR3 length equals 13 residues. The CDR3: CAITGQANEKLFF. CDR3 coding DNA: TGTGCCATCACCGGTCAGGCTAATGAAAAACTGTTTTTT.

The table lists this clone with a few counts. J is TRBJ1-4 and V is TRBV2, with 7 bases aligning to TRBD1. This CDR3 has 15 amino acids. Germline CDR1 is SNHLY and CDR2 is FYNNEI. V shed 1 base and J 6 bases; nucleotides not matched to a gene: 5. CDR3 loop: CASSEGGQIDEKLFF. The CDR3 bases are TGTGCCAGCAGTGAAGGGGGACAGATAGATGAAAAACTGTTTTTT.

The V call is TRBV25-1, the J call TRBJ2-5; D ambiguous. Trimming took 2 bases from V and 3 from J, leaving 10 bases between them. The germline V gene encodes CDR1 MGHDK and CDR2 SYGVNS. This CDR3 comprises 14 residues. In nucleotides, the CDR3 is TGTGCCAGCAGTGAACCCGGGCCTAAAGAGACCCAGTACTTC. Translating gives CASSEPGPKETQYF.

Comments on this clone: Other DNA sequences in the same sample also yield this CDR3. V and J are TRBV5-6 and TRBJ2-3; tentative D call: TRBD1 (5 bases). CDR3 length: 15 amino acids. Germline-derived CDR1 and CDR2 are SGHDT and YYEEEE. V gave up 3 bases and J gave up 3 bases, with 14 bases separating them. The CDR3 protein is CASSSTGQGTDTQYF. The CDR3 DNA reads TGTGCCAGCAGCTCAACTGGGCAGGGAACAGATACGCAGTATTTT.

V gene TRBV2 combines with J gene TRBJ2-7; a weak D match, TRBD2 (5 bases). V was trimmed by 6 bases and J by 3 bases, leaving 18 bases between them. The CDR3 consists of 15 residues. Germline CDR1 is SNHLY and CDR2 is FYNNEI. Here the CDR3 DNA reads TGTGCCAGCAGCCTAACTAGAGGACCCTTCTACGAGCAGTACTTC. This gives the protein CASSLTRGPFYEQYF. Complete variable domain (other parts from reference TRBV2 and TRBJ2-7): EPEVTQTPSHQVTQMGQEVILRCVPISNHLYFYWYRQILGQKVEFLVSFYNNEISEKSEIFDDQFSVERPDGSNFTLKIRSTKLEDSAMYFCASSLTRGPFYEQYFGPGTRLTVT.

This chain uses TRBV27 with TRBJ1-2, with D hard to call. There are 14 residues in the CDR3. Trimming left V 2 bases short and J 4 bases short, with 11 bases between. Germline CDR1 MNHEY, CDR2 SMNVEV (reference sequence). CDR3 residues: CASSLRQPGYGYTF. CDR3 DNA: TGTGCCAGCAGTTTAAGGCAGCCAGGCTATGGCTACACCTTC.

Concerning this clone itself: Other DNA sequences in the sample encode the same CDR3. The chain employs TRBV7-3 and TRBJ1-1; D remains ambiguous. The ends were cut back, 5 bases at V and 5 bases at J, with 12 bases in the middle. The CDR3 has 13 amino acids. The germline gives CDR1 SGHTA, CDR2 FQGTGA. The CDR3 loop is CASSLGTGTEAFF. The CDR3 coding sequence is TGTGCCAGCAGCCTGGGCACGGGAACTGAAGCTTTCTTT.